This T cell receptor beta chain was sequenced during a study of cytomegalovirus exposure and HLA in healthy donors. With 60 Vbeta and 13 Jbeta primers, the PCR was carried out. This table comes from immunoSEQ multiplex PCR, and its TCRdb copy is limited to in-frame clones, with some not included. This sample yields some 56,000 clones, of which roughly 84% are seen a single time; roughly 1.5% belongs to the top ten. This clone was counted a single time. V trimming: 4 bases; J trimming: 4 bases; junction bases outside the gene matches: 4. CDR1 is SGHDN, CDR2 FVKESK, per germline. This CDR3 has 13 residues.

This sequence originates from a human donor in good health. This sequence joins TRBV14 and TRBJ2-7; 7 positions match TRBD2. Sequencing was carried out using PBMCs. This CDR3 reads CASSRTGGYEQYF. The CDR3, as DNA: TGTGCCAGCAGCCGGACGGGGGGTTACGAGCAGTACTTC.